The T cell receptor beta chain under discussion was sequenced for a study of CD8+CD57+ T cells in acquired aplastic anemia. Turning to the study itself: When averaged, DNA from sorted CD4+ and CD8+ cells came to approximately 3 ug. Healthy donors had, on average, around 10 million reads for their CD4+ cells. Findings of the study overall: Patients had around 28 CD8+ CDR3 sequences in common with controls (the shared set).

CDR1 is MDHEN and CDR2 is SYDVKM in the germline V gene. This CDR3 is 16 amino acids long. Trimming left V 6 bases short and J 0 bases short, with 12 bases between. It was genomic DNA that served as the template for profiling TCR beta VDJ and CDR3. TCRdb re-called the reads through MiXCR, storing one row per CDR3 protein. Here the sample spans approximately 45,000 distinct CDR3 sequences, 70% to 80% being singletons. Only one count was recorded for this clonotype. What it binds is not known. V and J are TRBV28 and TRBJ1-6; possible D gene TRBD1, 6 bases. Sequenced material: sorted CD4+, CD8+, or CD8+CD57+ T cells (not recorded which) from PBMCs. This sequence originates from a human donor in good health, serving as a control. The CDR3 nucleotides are TGTGCCAGCAGAAACAGGGCCTACTCCTATAATTCACCCCTCCACTTT. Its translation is CASRNRAYSYNSPLHF.